Listed below are T cell receptor beta chains from one sample, sequenced in a study of CD4 T cells in relation to SARS-CoV-2 and coronaviruses. Data came from immunoSEQ multiplex PCR; TCRdb stores just in-frame clones and leaves some out. Here the sample spans 24,000 or so clones, about four fifths being singletons. No cognate antigen is known for these TCRs. The sample was CD4+ T cells from PBMCs, cultured in vitro. The receptor set was obtained from a human donor in good health. CDR3s include the opening cysteine and the closing phenylalanine or tryptophan.

>TRBJ1-5|TRBV2
CASMPGQGSGPQHF
>TRBJ2-5|TRBV3-1/TRBV3-2
CASSQVGPGQTKETQYF
>TRBJ2-7|TRBV11-2
CASSQGGTGAYEQYF
>TRBJ2-5|TRBV14
CASSQDIRNQETQYF
>TRBJ2-5|TRBV5-4
CASSFSGQETQYF
>TRBJ2-7|TRBV7-9
CASSLSSYEQYF
>TRBJ1-6|TRBV4-1
CASSQPTGFGNNSPLHF
>TRBJ2-7|TRBV19
CASSIYGRDYEQYF
>TRBJ1-1|TRBV7-9
CASSLAGRLNTEAFF
>TRBJ2-3|TRBV12-3/TRBV12-4
CAIQGFGTDTQYF
>TRBJ2-7|TRBV2
CASSDGKQYF
>TRBJ1-2|TRBV2
CASRPGQGARGYTF
>TRBJ2-3|TRBV7-9
CASGGLLFTDTQYF
>TRBJ2-5|TRBV6-5
CASSYPISGSRETQYF
>TRBJ1-5|TRBV5-4
CASSLYRGTSQPQHF
>TRBJ1-1|TRBV24-1
CATSDGGQNTEAFF
>TRBJ2-7|TRBV28
CASSFMPSRTIRYEQYF
>TRBJ2-1|TRBV6-5
CASSHKGGWQFF
>TRBJ1-4|TRBV5-1
CASSPIGQDEKLFF
>TRBJ2-7|TRBV2
CASGGRDEGEQYF
>TRBJ1-3|TRBV5-1
CASSLGGSIRSGNTIYF
>TRBJ2-3|TRBV5-1
CASSPTDDSTDTQYF
>TRBJ2-3|TRBV3-1/TRBV3-2
CASSMRISTDTQYF
>TRBJ2-2|TRBV10-3
CAIMMGPKDTGELFF
>TRBJ2-3|TRBV5-6
CASSLEPTDTQYF
>TRBJ1-2|TRBV4-1
CASSQDVGGYYGYTF
>TRBJ2-3|TRBV7-9
CASSSGQGAGDTQYF
>TRBJ1-4|TRBV5-6
CASSIGQGNEKLFF
>TRBJ1-2|TRBV29-1
CSVVPQGAGGYTF
>TRBJ2-3|TRBV2
CASSVLAGGSDTQYF
>TRBJ2-5|TRBV7-3
CASSPGTAQETQYF
>TRBJ1-2|TRBV25-1
CASSTGGSYGYTF
>TRBJ2-7|TRBV11-3
CASSSSWGSGPYEQYF
>TRBJ2-2|TRBV5-1
CASKGQGANTGELFF